This T cell receptor (beta chain) was observed in a study of T-cell memory formation after mild COVID-19 (dated by TCRdb to the early 2020s). Study-level background: Most TCR sequence clusters were specific to one of the two donors. In two donors, T-cell clones that expanded and contracted after mild COVID-19 were followed by sequencing TCRalpha and TCRbeta repertoires longitudinally. Two young, previously healthy adult volunteers, one female and one male, were included in the cohort. What the research found in general, with its limitations: Clones contracting from day 15 to 85 had balanced CD4/CD8 phenotypes, while a second wave expanding from day 15 to 37 was biased towards CD4+. Some responding clones were detected in pre-infection memory, which suggested that pre-existing cross-reactive memory T cells had joined the SARS-CoV-2 response. The second-wave clones that peaked on day 37 were not confirmed to be SARS-CoV-2 specific. Contracting CD4+ clones turned up mainly in the CM and EM memory subsets, whereas EMRA was where CD8+ clones were enriched. The study included only a couple of mild cases, and larger cohorts that include severe cases with pre-infection samples were judged to be necessary.

On this clonotype itself: This clone's antigen is unknown. No much larger clone exists at a distance of one base, and base qualities are not known.

Instrument used: Illumina NovaSeq 6000. TCRalpha and TCRbeta cDNA libraries were constructed by 5'RACE with constant-segment primers, with sample barcodes and unique molecular identifiers being introduced. RNA was extracted from every sample with Trizol reagent. The libraries were amplified in two PCR steps, and the second step added a second sample barcode and Illumina TruSeq adapters. The libraries were sequenced on an Illumina NovaSeq using 2 x 150 bp paired-end reads. In the paper's pipeline: With migec v1.2.7, reads were demultiplexed and then collapsed into UMI-guided consensus sequences. Using mixcr v2.1.11, UMI consensuses were aligned to TRA and TRB V and J templates and then assembled into clonotypes. A clonotype was counted as expanded or contracted only if both edgeR and NoisET called the change significant, with noise models trained on biological replicates. For edgeR calls, the cutoffs were a false discovery rate-adjusted p below 0.01 and a log2 fold-change threshold of 1. As an exploratory analysis of dynamics, PCA with hierarchical clustering was applied to max-normalized trajectories of the 1000 most abundant clonotypes. Each responding clone was given a CD4 or CD8 phenotype based on the CD4+ and CD8+ repertoires, which had been sequenced separately. TCRdb passed the public sequencing reads through fastp at Q25 and MiXCR, retaining productive beta sequences. When rows share a CDR3 protein, they turn into one entry using the most common DNA and genes. In this record, the V and J calls reflect TCRdb's handling and not the investigators' own analysis. This sample is represented by about 140,000 distinct CDR3 sequences; around 15% of them were singletons. In total, the top ten clones hold over 12% of the sample.

V and J are truncated by 3 bases and 0 bases respectively, leaving an intervening sequence of 3 bases. From the cysteine through the phenylalanine, the CDR3 covers 14 amino acids. Only the CDR3 portion is preserved as DNA: 42 bases, with reading frame beginning at the first base. Ficoll-Paque density gradient centrifugation was used to isolate PBMCs. The TCR sequence derives from an adult woman who had mild COVID-19 (a few samples of this study predate the infection). The sample titles of this study are shuffled in the database, so cell type and time point are left out; the donor was told from shared clones. The chain employs TRBV12-3 or TRBV12-4 and TRBJ2-6; the D gene cannot be named for sure. The sequenced sample consisted of PBMCs or a T cell subset sorted from them (not recorded which). The DNA is TGTGCCAGCAGTTTGCACTCTGGGGCCAACGTCCTGACTTTC. This is translated as CASSLHSGANVLTF.